This TCR beta chain is drawn from a study of blood T cell repertoires in COVID-19. Across the study: COVID-19 samples from acute and convalescent phases originated in the United States, Italy and Spain. Nucleic acid was either cDNA or gDNA, and it came from T cells, B-cell-depleted T cells, or PBMCs.

Libraries were prepared by immunoSEQ multiplex PCR; TCRdb keeps only in-frame clonotypes and omits some of them. The table records approximately 200,000 clones, about 85% of them present only once. CDR3 length equals 15 residues. The V end was cut by 1 base, the J end by 5 bases, with 15 bases between. CDR1 is SGHRS and CDR2 is YFSETQ in the germline V gene. Participants were placed into cohorts based on the clinical history they reported. Cohort 3 donors were reported recovered after two negative PCRs, clearance, or symptom resolution. What was sequenced was PBMCs or T cells enriched from blood (not recorded which). V is TRBV5-1 and J is TRBJ2-5, with a tentative D call TRBD2 (6 bases). This clonotype was sampled from a man aged 40-49 years who had recovered from COVID-19. Written as DNA, the CDR3 is TGCGCCAGCAGCTTGAATGCGGGATGGGAGGAGACCCAGTACTTC. It translates to CASSLNAGWEETQYF.